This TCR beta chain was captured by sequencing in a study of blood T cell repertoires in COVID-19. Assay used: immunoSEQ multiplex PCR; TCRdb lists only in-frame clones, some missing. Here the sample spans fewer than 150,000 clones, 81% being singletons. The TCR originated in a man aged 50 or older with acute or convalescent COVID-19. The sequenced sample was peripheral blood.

The CDR3 region is CASSLMFTRGTDTQYF. CDR3 nucleotide sequence: TGTGCCAGCAGCTTGATGTTCACCCGGGGGACAGATACGCAGTATTTT. The chain is built from TRBV5-5 and TRBJ2-3, with D possibly being TRBD2 (6 bases). V was clipped by 1 base and J by 3 bases, with 15 bases between them. Germline values: CDR1 SGHKS, CDR2 YYEKEE (reference sequence). The CDR3 sequence is 16 residues long.